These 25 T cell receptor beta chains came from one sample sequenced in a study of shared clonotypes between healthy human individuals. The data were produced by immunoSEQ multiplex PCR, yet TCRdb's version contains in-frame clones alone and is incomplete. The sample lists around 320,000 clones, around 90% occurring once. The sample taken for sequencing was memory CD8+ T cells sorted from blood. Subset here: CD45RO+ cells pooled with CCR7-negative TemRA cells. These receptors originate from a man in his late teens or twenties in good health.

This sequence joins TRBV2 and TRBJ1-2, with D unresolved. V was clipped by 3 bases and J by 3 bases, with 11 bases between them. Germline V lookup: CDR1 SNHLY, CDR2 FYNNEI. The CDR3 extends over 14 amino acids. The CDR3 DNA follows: TGTGCCAGCAGTGACCCGGACGGCTACTATGGCTACACCTTC. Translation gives CASSDPDGYYGYTF. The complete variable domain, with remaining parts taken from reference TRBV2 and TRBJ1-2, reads EPEVTQTPSHQVTQMGQEVILRCVPISNHLYFYWYRQILGQKVEFLVSFYNNEISEKSEIFDDQFSVERPDGSNFTLKIRSTKLEDSAMYFCASSDPDGYYGYTFGSGTRLTVV.

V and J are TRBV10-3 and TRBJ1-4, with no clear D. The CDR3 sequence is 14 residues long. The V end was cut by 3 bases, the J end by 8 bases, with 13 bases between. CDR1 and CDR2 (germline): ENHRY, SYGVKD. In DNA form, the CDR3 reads TGTGCCATCAGTGACGGACTCACTGGGGAAAAACTGTTTTTT. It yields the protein CAISDGLTGEKLFF.

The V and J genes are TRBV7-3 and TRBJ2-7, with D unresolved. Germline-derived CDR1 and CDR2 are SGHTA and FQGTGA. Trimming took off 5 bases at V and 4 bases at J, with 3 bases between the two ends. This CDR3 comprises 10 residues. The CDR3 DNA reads TGTGCCAGCAGCCGTTACGAGCAGTACTTC. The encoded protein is CASSRYEQYF.

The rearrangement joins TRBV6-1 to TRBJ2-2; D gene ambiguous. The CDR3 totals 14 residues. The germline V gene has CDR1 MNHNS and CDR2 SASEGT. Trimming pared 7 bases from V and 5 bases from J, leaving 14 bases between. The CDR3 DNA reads TGTGCCAGCACTGCAATGTCTGGTACCGGGGAGCTGTTTTTT. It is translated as CASTAMSGTGELFF.

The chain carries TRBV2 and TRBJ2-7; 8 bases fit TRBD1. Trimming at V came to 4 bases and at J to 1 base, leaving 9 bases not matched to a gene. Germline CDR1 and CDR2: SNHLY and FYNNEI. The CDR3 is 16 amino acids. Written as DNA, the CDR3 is TGTGCCAGCAGTGCAGGGGGCTCCCCCTTTTCCTACGAGCAGTACTTC. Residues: CASSAGGSPFSYEQYF.

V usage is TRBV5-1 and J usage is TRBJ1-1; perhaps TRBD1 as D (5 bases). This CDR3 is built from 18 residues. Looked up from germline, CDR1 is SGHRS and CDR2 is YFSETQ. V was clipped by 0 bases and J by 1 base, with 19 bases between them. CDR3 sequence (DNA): TGCGCCAGCAGCTTGGCCTCGTGGGGTATTGGGGGGAACACTGAAGCTTTCTTT. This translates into CASSLASWGIGGNTEAFF.

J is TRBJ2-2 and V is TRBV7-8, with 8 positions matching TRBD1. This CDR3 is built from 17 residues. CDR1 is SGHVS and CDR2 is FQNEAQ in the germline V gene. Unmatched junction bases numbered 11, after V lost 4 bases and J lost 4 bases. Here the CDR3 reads CASSSTGTGSFTGELFF. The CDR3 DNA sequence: TGTGCCAGCAGCTCTACCGGGACAGGCTCCTTCACCGGGGAGCTGTTTTTT.

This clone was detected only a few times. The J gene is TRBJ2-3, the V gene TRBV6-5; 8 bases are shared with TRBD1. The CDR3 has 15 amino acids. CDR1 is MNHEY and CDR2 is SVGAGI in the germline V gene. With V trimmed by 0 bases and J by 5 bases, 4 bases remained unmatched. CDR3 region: CASSYSRTGQDTQYF. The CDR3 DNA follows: TGTGCCAGCAGTTACTCTAGGACAGGGCAAGATACGCAGTATTTT.

The CDR3: CASSLGAARERPQHF. In nucleotides, the CDR3 is TGTGCCAGCAGCTTAGGGGCCGCCAGAGAGCGGCCCCAGCATTTT. The rearrangement links TRBV7-4 to TRBJ1-5; D is unclear. Deletions cut 1 base from V and 9 bases from J, with 16 bases between. CDR1 is SGHVT and CDR2 is SQSDAQ in the germline V gene. This CDR3 spans 15 amino acids.

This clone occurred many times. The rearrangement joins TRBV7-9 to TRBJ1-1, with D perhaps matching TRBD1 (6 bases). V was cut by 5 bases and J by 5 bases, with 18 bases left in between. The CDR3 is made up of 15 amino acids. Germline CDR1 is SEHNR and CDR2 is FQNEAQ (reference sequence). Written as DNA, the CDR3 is TGTGCCAGCAGCATACATCAGGGGAGGAGGACTGAAGCTTTCTTT. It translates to CASSIHQGRRTEAFF.

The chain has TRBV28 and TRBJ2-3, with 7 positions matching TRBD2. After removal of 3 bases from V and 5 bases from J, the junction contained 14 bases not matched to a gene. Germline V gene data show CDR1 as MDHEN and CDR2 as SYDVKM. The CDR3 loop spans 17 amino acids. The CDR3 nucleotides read TGTGCCAGCAGTTTTGAAGGCGGGGTGGGGAGGGGAGATACGCAGTATTTT. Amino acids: CASSFEGGVGRGDTQYF.

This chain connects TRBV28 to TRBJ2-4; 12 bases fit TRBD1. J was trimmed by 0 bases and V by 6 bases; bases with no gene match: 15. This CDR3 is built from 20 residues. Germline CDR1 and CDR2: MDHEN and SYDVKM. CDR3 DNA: TGTGCCAGCAGGGCTCATACCGGGACAGGGGGCCAGCTAGCCAAAAACATTCAGTACTTC. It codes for CASRAHTGTGGQLAKNIQYF.

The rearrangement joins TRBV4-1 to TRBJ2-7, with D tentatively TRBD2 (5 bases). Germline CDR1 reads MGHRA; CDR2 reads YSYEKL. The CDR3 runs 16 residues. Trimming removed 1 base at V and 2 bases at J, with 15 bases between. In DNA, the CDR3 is TGCGCCAGCAGCCAAGGAGGTGGGAGTTCACCCTACGAGCAGTACTTC. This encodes CASSQGGGSSPYEQYF.

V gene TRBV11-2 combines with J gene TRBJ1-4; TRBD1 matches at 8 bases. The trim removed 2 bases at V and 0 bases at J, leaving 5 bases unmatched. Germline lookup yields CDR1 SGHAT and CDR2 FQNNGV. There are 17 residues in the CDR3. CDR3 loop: CASSLLVQGATNEKLFF. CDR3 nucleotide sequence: TGTGCCAGCAGCTTACTGGTACAGGGGGCAACTAATGAAAAACTGTTTTTT.

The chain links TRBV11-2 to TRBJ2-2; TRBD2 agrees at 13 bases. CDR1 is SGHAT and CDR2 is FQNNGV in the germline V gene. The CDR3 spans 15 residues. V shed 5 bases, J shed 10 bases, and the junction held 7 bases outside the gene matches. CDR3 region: CASSPTGTSGEELFF. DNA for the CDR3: TGTGCCAGCAGCCCAACCGGGACTAGCGGGGAGGAGCTGTTTTTT.

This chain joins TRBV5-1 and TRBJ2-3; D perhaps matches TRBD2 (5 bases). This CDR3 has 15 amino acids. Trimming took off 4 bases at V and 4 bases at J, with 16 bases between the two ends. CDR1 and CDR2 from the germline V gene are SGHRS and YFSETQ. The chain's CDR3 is CASSPAGNGADTQYF. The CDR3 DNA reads TGCGCCAGCAGCCCCGCCGGGAACGGGGCAGATACGCAGTATTTT.

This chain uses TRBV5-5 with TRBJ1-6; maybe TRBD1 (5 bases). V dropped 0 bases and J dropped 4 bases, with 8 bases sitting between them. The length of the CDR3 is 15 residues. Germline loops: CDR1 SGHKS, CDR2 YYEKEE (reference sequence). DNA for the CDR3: TGTGCCAGCAGCTTGGAAGGGGTTTATAATTCACCCCTCCACTTT. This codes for CASSLEGVYNSPLHF.

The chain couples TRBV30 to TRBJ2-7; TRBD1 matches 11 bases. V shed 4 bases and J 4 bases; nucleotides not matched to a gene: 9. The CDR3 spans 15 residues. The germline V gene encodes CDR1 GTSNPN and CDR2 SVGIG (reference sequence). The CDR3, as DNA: TGTGCCTGGATTAATGCCGGGACAGGGGGTTACGAGCAGTACTTC. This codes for CAWINAGTGGYEQYF.

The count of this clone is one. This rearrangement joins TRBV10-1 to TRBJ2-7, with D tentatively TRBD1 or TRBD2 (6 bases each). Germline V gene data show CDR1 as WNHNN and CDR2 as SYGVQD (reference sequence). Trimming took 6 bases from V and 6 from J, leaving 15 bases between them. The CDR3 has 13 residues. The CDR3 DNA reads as TGCGCCAGCAGCCAGGGGTGGGACTCCGAGCAGTACTTC. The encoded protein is CASSQGWDSEQYF.

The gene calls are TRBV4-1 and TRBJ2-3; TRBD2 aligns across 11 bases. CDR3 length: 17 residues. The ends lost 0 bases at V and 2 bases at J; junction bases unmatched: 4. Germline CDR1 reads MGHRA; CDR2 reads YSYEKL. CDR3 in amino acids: CASSQEPSGGPTDTQYF. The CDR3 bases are TGCGCCAGCAGCCAAGAGCCTAGCGGGGGGCCCACAGATACGCAGTATTTT.

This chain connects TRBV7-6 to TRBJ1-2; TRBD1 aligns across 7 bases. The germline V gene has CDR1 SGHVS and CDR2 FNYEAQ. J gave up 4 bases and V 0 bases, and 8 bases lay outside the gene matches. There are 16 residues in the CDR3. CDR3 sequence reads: CASSLADRAVGYGYTF. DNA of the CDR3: TGTGCCAGCAGCTTAGCCGACAGGGCGGTTGGCTATGGCTACACCTTC.

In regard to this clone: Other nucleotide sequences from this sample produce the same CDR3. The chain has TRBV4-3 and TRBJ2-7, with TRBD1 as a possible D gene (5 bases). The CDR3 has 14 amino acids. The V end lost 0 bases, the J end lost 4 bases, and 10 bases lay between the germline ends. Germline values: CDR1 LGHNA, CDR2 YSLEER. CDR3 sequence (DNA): TGCGCCAGCAGCCAAGATTTGGGGCGGTACGAGCAGTACTTC. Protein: CASSQDLGRYEQYF.

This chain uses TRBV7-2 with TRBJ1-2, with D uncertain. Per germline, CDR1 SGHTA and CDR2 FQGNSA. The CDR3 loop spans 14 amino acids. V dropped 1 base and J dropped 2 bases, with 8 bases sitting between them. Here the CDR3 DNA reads TGTGCCAGCAGCTTAGTTCCGAAGAACTATGGCTACACCTTC. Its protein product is CASSLVPKNYGYTF.

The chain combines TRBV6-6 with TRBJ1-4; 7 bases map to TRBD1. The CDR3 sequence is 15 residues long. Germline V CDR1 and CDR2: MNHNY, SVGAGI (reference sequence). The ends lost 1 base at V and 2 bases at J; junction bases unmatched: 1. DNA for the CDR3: TGTGCCAGCAGTTACTTGACAGGGACTAATGAAAAACTGTTTTTT. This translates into CASSYLTGTNEKLFF.

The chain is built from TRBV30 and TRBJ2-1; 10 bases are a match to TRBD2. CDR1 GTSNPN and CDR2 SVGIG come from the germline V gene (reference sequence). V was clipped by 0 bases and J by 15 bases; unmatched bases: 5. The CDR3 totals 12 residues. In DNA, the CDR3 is TGTGCCTGGAGTGTACTAGCGGGACGTGGGTTCTTC. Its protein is CAWSVLAGRGFF.